What follows are 28 T cell receptor beta chains derived from one specimen sequenced in a study of blood T cells in healthy people across ages. A second about 7 to 12 cycle PCR used barcoded and J-beta primers. TCRdb used MiXCR to reprocess the 5' RACE reads, holding one entry per CDR3 protein. The sample consists of about 670,000 distinct CDR3 sequences, around 38% of them appearing once. Sequenced: blood. The receptors come from a man older than 75 in good health.

The V and J genes are TRBV11-2 and TRBJ2-2, with D possibly matching TRBD2 (5 bases). The CDR3 length is 14 residues. In germline, CDR1 is SGHAT, CDR2 FQNNGV. V was cut by 5 bases and J by 5 bases, with 12 bases left in between. CDR3 amino acids: CASSHGGGTGELFF. The CDR3 DNA is TGTGCCAGCAGCCATGGAGGTGGAACCGGGGAGCTGTTTTTT.

The V and J genes are TRBV18 and TRBJ2-3; no clear D. V was clipped by 2 bases and J by 6 bases, with 9 bases between them. The CDR3 spans 13 residues. Germline CDR1 KGHSH, CDR2 LQKENI. The CDR3 spells CASSPGSGDTQYF. In nucleotides, the CDR3 is TGTGCCAGCTCACCAGGATCCGGGGATACGCAGTATTTT.

This clonotype has a handful of counts. The chain couples TRBV6-2 or TRBV6-3 to TRBJ2-1, with TRBD1 identical over 9 bases. J lost 9 bases, V lost 8 bases, and 20 bases had no gene match. Per the germline V gene, CDR1 is MNHEY and CDR2 is SVGEGT. The CDR3 length is 17 residues. CDR3: CASESAKPGTGSTEQFF. CDR3 DNA sequence: TGTGCCAGCGAGTCCGCAAAACCTGGGACAGGGTCAACTGAGCAGTTCTTC.

The chain couples TRBV6-5 to TRBJ2-1; D unresolved. The CDR3 length is 16 residues. Germline-derived CDR1 and CDR2 are MNHEY and SVGAGI. V was shortened by 6 bases and J by 0 bases, with 15 bases between the two germline ends. The CDR3 nucleotides read TGTGCCAGCAGATGGAACCGGCTTAGCTCCTACAATGAGCAGTTCTTC. Residues: CASRWNRLSSYNEQFF.

The sample holds a few counts of this clonotype. This sequence joins TRBV5-5 and TRBJ2-5; TRBD1 matches 7 bases. V lost 4 bases to trimming and J lost 5 bases; unmatched junction nucleotides: 11. This CDR3 is built from 15 residues. Germline V CDR1 and CDR2: SGHKS, YYEKEE (reference sequence). The CDR3 is CASSQETGFGETQYF. For the CDR3, the DNA is TGTGCCAGCAGCCAAGAGACAGGGTTCGGGGAGACCCAGTACTTC.

The DNA of the CDR3 is TGTGCCAGCAGCCAAGATGCTAGCGGGAGGGTAGATACGCAGTATTTT. This encodes CASSQDASGRVDTQYF. The chain recombines TRBV4-2 with TRBJ2-3, with 12 bases identical to TRBD2. Germline CDR1 is LGHNA and CDR2 is YNFKEQ. This CDR3 has 16 amino acids. The junction had 3 bases not matched to a gene; V was cut back by 0 bases and J by 5 bases.

This clonotype was observed a handful of times. The chain uses TRBV7-9 and TRBJ2-5, with D unclear. CDR3 length: 15 amino acids. V lost 4 bases to trimming and J lost 5 bases, with 17 bases between them. Germline CDR1 SEHNR, CDR2 FQNEAQ (reference sequence). In DNA form, the CDR3 reads TGTGCCAGCAGCTCCCCAGTAGACCGGCGGGAGACCCAGTACTTC. Its translation is CASSSPVDRRETQYF.

This clonotype was detected many times. This CDR3 reads CSAPAGQETQYF. CDR3 DNA sequence: TGCAGTGCTCCGGCGGGCCAAGAGACCCAGTACTTC. The chain employs TRBV20-1 and TRBJ2-5, with D possibly matching TRBD2 (5 bases). CDR1 DFQATT and CDR2 SNEGSKA come from the germline V gene (reference sequence). CDR3 length equals 12 residues. The germline V and J ends were trimmed by 5 bases and 1 base, with 8 bases remaining between them.

Note on this clonotype: One end of the junction varies from germline; a read error may be responsible. This sequence joins TRBV3-1 and TRBJ1-2; tentatively, D is TRBD1 (6 bases). CDR1 is LGHDT, CDR2 YNNKEL, per germline (reference sequence). The CDR3 is 15 amino acids. For the CDR3, the DNA is TGCGCCAACAGCTATGGCCAGACAGGTCGTAATGGCTACACCTTC. It translates to CANSYGQTGRNGYTF.

DNA of the CDR3: TGTGCCAGCAGGCCATGGGCGGGGGGTAACAATGAGCAGTTCTTC. Protein: CASRPWAGGNNEQFF. The chain carries TRBV6-5 and TRBJ2-1; 8 positions match TRBD2. Germline V lookup: CDR1 MNHEY, CDR2 SVGAGI. The junction had 9 bases not matched to a gene; V was cut back by 6 bases and J by 5 bases. The CDR3 covers 15 residues.

This clonotype was observed a few times. The rearrangement joins TRBV6-6 to TRBJ1-1, with D possibly being TRBD1 (5 bases). The CDR3 extends over 16 amino acids. V was trimmed by 2 bases and J by 5 bases, leaving 18 bases between them. CDR1 and CDR2 (germline): MNHNY, SVGAGI (reference sequence). The CDR3 region is CASSYPNAGAGTEAFF. In DNA form, the CDR3 reads TGTGCCAGCAGTTACCCTAACGCCGGGGCCGGGACTGAAGCTTTCTTT.

The rearrangement links TRBV20-1 to TRBJ1-6, with a tentative D call TRBD1 (6 bases). V lost 6 bases and J 5 bases, leaving 17 bases between the germline ends. This CDR3 is built from 15 residues. Germline CDR1 is DFQATT and CDR2 is SNEGSKA (reference sequence). The CDR3 reads CSASPGGHNNSPLHF. CDR3 in DNA: TGCAGTGCAAGCCCCGGGGGCCACAATAATTCACCCCTCCACTTT.

In this sample, this clonotype turned up a few times. The chain is built from TRBV6-2 or TRBV6-3 and TRBJ1-4; a possible D gene is TRBD1 (5 bases). V lost 6 bases and J 8 bases, leaving 19 bases between the germline ends. The CDR3 is 15 residues long. Germline CDR1 is MNHEY and CDR2 is SVGEGT. The CDR3 DNA reads TGTGCCAGCAGCTCCGACCGGGACTTAGGGGAAAAACTGTTTTTT. Translation gives CASSSDRDLGEKLFF.

This clonotype was observed once. The J gene is TRBJ2-7, the V gene TRBV7-2; TRBD1 agrees at 7 bases. The length of the CDR3 is 13 residues. V lost 6 bases, J lost 3 bases, and 5 bases stayed unmatched. The V gene's germline CDR1 is SGHTA and CDR2 FQGNSA. The CDR3 here is CASSADRRYEQYF. The CDR3 nucleotides are TGTGCCAGCAGTGCGGACAGGCGCTACGAGCAGTACTTC.

The chain couples TRBV12-3 or TRBV12-4 to TRBJ2-3, with 10 bases identical to TRBD2. Unmatched junction bases numbered 19, after V lost 6 bases and J lost 4 bases. The CDR3 length is 19 residues. CDR3 protein: CASRSRTGHLSGRADTQYF. CDR3 in DNA: TGTGCCAGCAGGTCCCGGACAGGGCATTTAAGCGGGAGGGCAGATACGCAGTATTTT.

The rearrangement joins TRBV7-2 to TRBJ2-7, with 10 nucleotides matching TRBD1. The germline CDR1 and CDR2 sequences are SGHTA and FQGNSA. V trimming: 6 bases; J trimming: 6 bases; junction bases outside the gene matches: 17. The CDR3 consists of 17 residues. CDR3 coding DNA: TGTGCCAGCAGTCCCACCCCTGGGACAGGGGACCCCCGCGAGCAGTACTTC. Its protein is CASSPTPGTGDPREQYF.

A word on this clonotype: This clone may be a read error of a much larger clone one base away. J is TRBJ2-1 and V is TRBV7-2; 9 bases are shared with TRBD2. The end of the DNA fits TRBJ2-7 better, so the J call may be wrong. The germline CDR1 and CDR2 sequences are SGHTA and FQGNSA. This CDR3 has 15 amino acids. CDR3 loop: CASSLPGLANNEQYF. Here the CDR3 DNA reads TGTGCCAGCAGCCTACCGGGACTAGCCAACAATGAGCAGTACTTC.

A few counts support this clonotype. The chain combines TRBV9 with TRBJ2-1, with D unclear. The length of the CDR3 is 13 residues. With 0 bases removed from V and 8 bases from J, the gap between germline ends came to 9 bases. Germline lookup yields CDR1 SGDLS and CDR2 YYNGEE. The CDR3 DNA sequence: TGTGCCAGCAGCGTAGATTTCCTCGATGAGCAGTTCTTC. This codes for CASSVDFLDEQFF.

The rearrangement joins TRBV5-1 to TRBJ2-3; D gene ambiguous. The CDR3 spans 14 residues. V was cut by 0 bases and J by 0 bases, with 5 bases left in between. CDR1 SGHRS and CDR2 YFSETQ come from the germline V gene. DNA of the CDR3: TGCGCCAGCAGCTTGGAGTACAGCACAGATACGCAGTATTTT. Its protein product is CASSLEYSTDTQYF. Full variable domain (rest looked up from reference TRBV5-1 and TRBJ2-3): KAGVTQTPRYLIKTRGQQVTLSCSPISGHRSVSWYQQTPGQGLQFLFEYFSETQRNKGNFPGRFSGRQFSNSRSEMNVSTLELGDSALYLCASSLEYSTDTQYFGPGTRLTVL.

This clonotype was seen a single time. The chain uses TRBV5-4 and TRBJ1-1; D gene unclear. Per germline, CDR1 SGHNT and CDR2 YYREEE (reference sequence). V gave up 4 bases and J gave up 2 bases, with 6 bases separating them. CDR3 length equals 12 residues. This chain's CDR3 is CASSIGNTEAFF. The CDR3 bases are TGTGCCAGCAGCATAGGAAACACTGAAGCTTTCTTT.

The rearrangement links TRBV7-2 to TRBJ2-5; 9 bases agree with TRBD1. With the DNA end fitting TRBJ2-7 better, the J assignment may be wrong. The germline V gene has CDR1 SGHTA and CDR2 FQGNSA. The CDR3 loop spans 15 amino acids. CDR3 bases: TGTGCCAGCAGCCGCTACATGGGACAGGGTTACGAGCAGTACTTC. Translation gives CASSRYMGQGYEQYF.

This clonotype has more than one count but fewer than ten. The rearrangement links TRBV15 to TRBJ2-5; D might be TRBD1 (6 bases). Germline V gives CDR1 LNHNV, CDR2 YYDKDF (reference sequence). This CDR3 has 14 amino acids. The V end lost 0 bases, the J end lost 5 bases, and 10 bases lay between the germline ends. The CDR3 region has the DNA TGTGCCACCAGCAGAGATCAGGGGACGGAGACCCAGTACTTC. Its protein is CATSRDQGTETQYF.

V usage is TRBV20-1 and J usage is TRBJ2-2; D perhaps matches TRBD1 (6 bases). The V and J ends lost 3 bases and 10 bases respectively, with 15 bases between them. This CDR3 comprises 13 residues. From germline, CDR1 is DFQATT and CDR2 SNEGSKA (reference sequence). As DNA, the CDR3 is TGCAGTGCTAGTCGGACAGCCGCCGCGGAGCTGTTTTTT. It translates to CSASRTAAAELFF.

The chain employs TRBV5-1 and TRBJ2-1; TRBD1 matches 9 bases. The CDR3 contains 16 residues. CDR1 is SGHRS, CDR2 YFSETQ, per germline. The V segment lost 4 bases and the J segment 7 bases; nucleotides outside the gene matches: 12. The CDR3 DNA reads TGCGCCAGCAGCCGTCAATCCGGGACAGGGTTGAATGAGCAGTTCTTC. Residues: CASSRQSGTGLNEQFF.

The chain links TRBV9 to TRBJ2-7; maybe TRBD1 (6 bases). Trimming shortened V by 4 bases and J by 4 bases, and 21 bases separated the two germline ends. This CDR3 spans 16 amino acids. Germline V CDR1 and CDR2: SGDLS, YYNGEE. The CDR3 DNA sequence: TGTGCCAGCAGCCCCGGGGTTGGGACAATCACATACGAGCAGTACTTC. Protein product: CASSPGVGTITYEQYF.

This clonotype has more than one count but fewer than ten. The rearrangement joins TRBV6-6 to TRBJ2-3; TRBD1 might be the D (6 bases). Germline V gene data show CDR1 as MNHNY and CDR2 as SVGAGI (reference sequence). V lost 6 bases and J lost 4, with 11 bases in between. The CDR3 has 13 amino acids. For the CDR3, the DNA is TGTGCCAGCAGGAACAGGGTTGCAGATACGCAGTATTTT. This encodes CASRNRVADTQYF.

The rearrangement joins TRBV5-1 to TRBJ2-1, with 7 bases identical to TRBD1. Losses at the gene ends were 0 bases for V and 7 bases for J; bases not matched to a gene: 4. CDR3 length equals 14 residues. The germline CDR1 and CDR2 sequences are SGHRS and YFSETQ. The CDR3 DNA sequence: TGCGCCAGCAGCTTGGCGGGACAGCGAAATGAGCAGTTCTTC. Translated: CASSLAGQRNEQFF.

This chain links TRBV6-2 or TRBV6-3 with TRBJ2-5, with TRBD2 as a possible D gene (6 bases). This CDR3 has 17 amino acids. The V gene's germline CDR1 is MNHEY and CDR2 SVGEGT. V lost 1 base and J lost 4, with 19 bases in between. CDR3 amino acids: CASSYFMSAAGGETQYF. The CDR3, as DNA: TGTGCCAGCAGTTACTTTATGTCAGCGGCCGGGGGAGAGACCCAGTACTTC.